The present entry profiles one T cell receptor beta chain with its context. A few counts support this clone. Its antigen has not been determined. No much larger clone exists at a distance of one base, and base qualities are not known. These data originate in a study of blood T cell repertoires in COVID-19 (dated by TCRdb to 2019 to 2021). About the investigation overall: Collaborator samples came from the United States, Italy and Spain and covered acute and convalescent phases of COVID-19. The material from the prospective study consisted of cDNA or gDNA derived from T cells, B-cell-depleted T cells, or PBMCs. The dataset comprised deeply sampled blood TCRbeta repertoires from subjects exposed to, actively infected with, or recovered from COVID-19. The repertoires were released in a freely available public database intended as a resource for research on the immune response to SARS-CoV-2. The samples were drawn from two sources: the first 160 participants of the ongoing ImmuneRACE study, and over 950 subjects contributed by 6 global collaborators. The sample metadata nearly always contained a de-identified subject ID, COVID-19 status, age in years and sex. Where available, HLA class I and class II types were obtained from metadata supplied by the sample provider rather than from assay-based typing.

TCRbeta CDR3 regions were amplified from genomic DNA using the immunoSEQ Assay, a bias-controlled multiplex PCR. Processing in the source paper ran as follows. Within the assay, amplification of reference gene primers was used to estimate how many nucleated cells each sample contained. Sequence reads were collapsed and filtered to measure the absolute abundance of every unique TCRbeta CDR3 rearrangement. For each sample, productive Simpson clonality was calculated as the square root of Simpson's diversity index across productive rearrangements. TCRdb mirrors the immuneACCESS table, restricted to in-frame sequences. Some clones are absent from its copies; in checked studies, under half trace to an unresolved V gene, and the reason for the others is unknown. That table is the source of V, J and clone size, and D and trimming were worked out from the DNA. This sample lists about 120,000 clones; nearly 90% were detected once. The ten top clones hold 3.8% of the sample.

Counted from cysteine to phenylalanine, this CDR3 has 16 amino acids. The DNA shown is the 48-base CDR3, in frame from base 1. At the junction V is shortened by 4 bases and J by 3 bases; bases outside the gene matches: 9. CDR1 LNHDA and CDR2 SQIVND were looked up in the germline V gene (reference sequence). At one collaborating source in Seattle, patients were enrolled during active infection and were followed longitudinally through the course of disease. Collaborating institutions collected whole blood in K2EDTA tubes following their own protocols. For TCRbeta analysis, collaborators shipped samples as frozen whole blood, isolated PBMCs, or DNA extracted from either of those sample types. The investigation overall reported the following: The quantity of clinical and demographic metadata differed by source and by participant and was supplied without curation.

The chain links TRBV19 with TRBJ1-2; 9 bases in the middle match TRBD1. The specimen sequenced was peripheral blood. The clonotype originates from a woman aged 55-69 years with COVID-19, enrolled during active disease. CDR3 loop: CASSTPRDRVHYGYTF. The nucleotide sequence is TGTGCCAGTAGTACCCCCCGGGACAGGGTTCACTATGGCTACACCTTC.